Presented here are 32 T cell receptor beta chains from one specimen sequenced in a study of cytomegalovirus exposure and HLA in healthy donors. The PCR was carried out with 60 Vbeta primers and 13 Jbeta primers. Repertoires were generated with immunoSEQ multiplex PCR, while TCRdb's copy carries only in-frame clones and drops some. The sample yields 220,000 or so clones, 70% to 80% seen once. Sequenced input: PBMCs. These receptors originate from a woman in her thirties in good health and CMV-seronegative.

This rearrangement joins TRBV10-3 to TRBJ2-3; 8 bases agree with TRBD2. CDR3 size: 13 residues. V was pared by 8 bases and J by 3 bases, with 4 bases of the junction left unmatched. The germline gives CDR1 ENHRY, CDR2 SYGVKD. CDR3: CAIEVAGTDTQYF. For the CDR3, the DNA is TGTGCCATCGAGGTAGCGGGGACAGATACGCAGTATTTT.

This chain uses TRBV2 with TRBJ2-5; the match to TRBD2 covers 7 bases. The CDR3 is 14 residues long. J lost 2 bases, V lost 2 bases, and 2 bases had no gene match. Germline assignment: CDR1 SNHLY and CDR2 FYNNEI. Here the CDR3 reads CASSELGGQETQYF. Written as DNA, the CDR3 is TGTGCCAGCAGTGAATTGGGGGGGCAAGAGACCCAGTACTTC.

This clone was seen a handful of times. This CDR3 is CASSPSGTGPYGYTF. CDR3 nucleotides: TGTGCCAGCAGTCCCTCCGGGACAGGGCCCTATGGCTACACCTTC. The chain employs TRBV6-1 and TRBJ1-2; the match to TRBD1 covers 9 bases. Germline CDR1 is MNHNS and CDR2 is SASEGT. Germline trimming cut 5 bases from V and 4 bases from J; bases unmatched to any gene: 8. CDR3 length equals 15 residues.

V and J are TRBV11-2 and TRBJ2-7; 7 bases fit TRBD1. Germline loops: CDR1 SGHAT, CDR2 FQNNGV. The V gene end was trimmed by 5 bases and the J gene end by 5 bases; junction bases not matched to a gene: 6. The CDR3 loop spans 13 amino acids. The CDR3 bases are TGTGCCAGCAGCCCACAGGGGCAGGACGAGCAGTACTTC. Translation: CASSPQGQDEQYF.

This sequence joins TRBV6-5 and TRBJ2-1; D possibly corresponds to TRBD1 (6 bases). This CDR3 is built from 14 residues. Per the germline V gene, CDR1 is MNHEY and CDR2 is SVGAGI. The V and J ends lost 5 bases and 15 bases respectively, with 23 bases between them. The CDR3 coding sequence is TGTGCCAGCAGTCGGCGCGAGTGGGGGCGCGGTATGTTCTTC. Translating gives CASSRREWGRGMFF.

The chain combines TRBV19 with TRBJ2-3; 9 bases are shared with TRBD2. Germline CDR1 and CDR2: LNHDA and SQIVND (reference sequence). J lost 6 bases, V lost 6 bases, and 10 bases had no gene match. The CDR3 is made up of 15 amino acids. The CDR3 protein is CASRGASGITDTQYF. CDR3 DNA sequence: TGTGCCAGTAGGGGGGCTAGCGGGATAACGGATACGCAGTATTTT. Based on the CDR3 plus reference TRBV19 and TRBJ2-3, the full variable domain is DGGITQSPKYLFRKEGQNVTLSCEQNLNHDAMYWYRQDPGQGLRLIYYSQIVNDFQKGDIAEGYSVSREKKESFPLTVTSAQKNPTAFYLCASRGASGITDTQYFGPGTRLTVL.

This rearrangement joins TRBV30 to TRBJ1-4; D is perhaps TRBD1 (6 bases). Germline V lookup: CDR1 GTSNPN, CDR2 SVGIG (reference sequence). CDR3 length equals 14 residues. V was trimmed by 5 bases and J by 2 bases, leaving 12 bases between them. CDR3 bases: TGTGCCTGGCTGAGGGGGGGCACTAATGAAAAACTGTTTTTT. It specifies CAWLRGGTNEKLFF.

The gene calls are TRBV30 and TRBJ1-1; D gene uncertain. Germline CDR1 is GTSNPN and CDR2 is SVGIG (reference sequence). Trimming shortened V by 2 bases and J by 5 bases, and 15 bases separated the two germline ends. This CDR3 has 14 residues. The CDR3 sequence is CAWSHRPGDTEAFF. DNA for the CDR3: TGTGCCTGGAGTCACCGCCCCGGGGATACTGAAGCTTTCTTT.

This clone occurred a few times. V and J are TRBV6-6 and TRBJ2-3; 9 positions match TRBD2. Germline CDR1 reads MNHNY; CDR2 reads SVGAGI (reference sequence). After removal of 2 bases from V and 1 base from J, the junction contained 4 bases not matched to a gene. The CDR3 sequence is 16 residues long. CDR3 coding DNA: TGTGCCAGCAGTTACGGGAGCGGGGGGCGCACAGATACGCAGTATTTT. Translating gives CASSYGSGGRTDTQYF.

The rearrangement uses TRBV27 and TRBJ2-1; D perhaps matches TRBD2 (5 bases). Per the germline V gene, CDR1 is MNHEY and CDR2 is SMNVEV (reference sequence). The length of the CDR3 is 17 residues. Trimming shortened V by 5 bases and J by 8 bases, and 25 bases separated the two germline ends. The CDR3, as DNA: TGTGCCAGCAGTCGATACATGCGGACTGCCAGGTCGGATGAGCAGTTCTTC. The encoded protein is CASSRYMRTARSDEQFF.

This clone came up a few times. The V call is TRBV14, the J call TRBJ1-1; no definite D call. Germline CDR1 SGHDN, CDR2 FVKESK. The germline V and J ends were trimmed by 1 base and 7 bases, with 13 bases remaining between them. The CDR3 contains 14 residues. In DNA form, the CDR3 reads TGTGCCAGCAGCCAAGTATTGGCCGTCAATGAAGCTTTCTTT. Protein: CASSQVLAVNEAFF.

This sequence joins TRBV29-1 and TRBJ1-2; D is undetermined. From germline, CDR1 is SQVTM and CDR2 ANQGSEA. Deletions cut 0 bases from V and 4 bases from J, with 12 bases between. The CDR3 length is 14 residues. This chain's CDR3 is CSVEEERVSYGYTF. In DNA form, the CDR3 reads TGCAGCGTTGAAGAGGAGAGGGTGAGCTATGGCTACACCTTC. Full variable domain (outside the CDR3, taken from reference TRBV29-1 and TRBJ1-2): SAVISQKPSRDICQRGTSLTIQCQVDSQVTMMFWYRQQPGQSLTLIATANQGSEATYESGFVIDKFPISRPNLTFSTLTVSNMSPEDSSIYLCSVEEERVSYGYTFGSGTRLTVV.

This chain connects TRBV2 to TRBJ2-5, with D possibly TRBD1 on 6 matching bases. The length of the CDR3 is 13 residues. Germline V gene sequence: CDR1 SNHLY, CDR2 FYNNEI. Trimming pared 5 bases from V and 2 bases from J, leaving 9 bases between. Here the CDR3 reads CASSTGFQETQYF. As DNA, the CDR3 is TGTGCCAGCAGTACAGGGTTTCAAGAGACCCAGTACTTC.

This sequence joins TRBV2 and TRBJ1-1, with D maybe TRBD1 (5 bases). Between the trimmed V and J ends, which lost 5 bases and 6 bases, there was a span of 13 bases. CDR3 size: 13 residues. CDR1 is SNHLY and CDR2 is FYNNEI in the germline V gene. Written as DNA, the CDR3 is TGTGCCAGCAGTTTAGCCAGGGAGGCTGAAGCTTTCTTT. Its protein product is CASSLAREAEAFF.

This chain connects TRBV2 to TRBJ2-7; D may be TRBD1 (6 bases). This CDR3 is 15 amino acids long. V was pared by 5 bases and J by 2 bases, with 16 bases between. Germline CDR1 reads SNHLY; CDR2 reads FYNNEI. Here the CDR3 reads CASSFQGINPYEQYF. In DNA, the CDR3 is TGTGCCAGCAGTTTCCAGGGGATCAACCCCTACGAGCAGTACTTC.

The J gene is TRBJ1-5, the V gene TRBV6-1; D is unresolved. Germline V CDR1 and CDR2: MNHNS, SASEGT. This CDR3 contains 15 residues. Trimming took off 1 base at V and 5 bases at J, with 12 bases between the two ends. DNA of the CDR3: TGTGCCAGCAGTGAAGGGCAGCGGAGGGATCAGCCCCAGCATTTT. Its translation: CASSEGQRRDQPQHF.

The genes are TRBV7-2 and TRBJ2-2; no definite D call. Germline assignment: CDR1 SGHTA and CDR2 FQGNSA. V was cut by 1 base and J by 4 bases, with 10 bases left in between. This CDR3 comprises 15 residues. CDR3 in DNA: TGTGCCAGCAGCTTAGAGTGGCTTCCCACCGGGGAGCTGTTTTTT. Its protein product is CASSLEWLPTGELFF.

CDR3 sequence: CASSSGQGGNEKLFF. The DNA for the CDR3 is TGTGCCAGCAGCTCTGGACAGGGCGGGAATGAAAAACTGTTTTTT. The rearrangement links TRBV7-9 to TRBJ1-4; 8 bases agree with TRBD1. Germline trimming cut 4 bases from V and 5 bases from J; bases unmatched to any gene: 6. The CDR3 has 15 amino acids. Germline CDR1 and CDR2: SEHNR and FQNEAQ (reference sequence).

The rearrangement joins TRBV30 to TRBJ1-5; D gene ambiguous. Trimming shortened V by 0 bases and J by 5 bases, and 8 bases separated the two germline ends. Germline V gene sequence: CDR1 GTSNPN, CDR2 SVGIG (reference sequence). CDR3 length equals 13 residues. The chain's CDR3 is CAWSVGRDQPQHF. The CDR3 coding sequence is TGTGCCTGGAGTGTAGGGCGGGATCAGCCCCAGCATTTT.

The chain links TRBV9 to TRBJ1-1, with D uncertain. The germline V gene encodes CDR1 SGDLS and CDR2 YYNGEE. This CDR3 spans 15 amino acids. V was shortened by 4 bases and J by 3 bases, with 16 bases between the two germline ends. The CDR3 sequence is CASSPRRPQDTEAFF. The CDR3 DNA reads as TGTGCCAGCAGCCCCCGTCGGCCCCAGGACACTGAAGCTTTCTTT.

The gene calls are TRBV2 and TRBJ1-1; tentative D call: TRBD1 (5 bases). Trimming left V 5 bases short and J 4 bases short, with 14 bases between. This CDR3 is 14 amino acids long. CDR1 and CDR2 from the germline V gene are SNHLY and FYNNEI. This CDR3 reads CASSYGVGGTEAFF. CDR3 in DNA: TGTGCCAGCAGTTATGGGGTGGGGGGCACTGAAGCTTTCTTT.

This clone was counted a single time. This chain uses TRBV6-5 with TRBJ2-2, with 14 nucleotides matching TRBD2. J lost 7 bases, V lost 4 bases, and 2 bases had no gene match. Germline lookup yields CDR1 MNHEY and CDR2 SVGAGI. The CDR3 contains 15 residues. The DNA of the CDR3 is TGTGCCAGCAGTTGGGGACTAGCGGGAGTCGGGGAGCTGTTTTTT. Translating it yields CASSWGLAGVGELFF.

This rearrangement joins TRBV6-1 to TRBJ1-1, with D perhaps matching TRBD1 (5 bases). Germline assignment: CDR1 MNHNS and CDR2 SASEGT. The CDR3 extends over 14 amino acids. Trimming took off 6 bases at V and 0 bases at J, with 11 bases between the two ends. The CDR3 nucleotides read TGTGCCAGCAGAGCAGGGATTCTGAACACTGAAGCTTTCTTT. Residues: CASRAGILNTEAFF.

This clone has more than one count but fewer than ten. CDR3 region: CASGLRDSNEAFF. CDR3 nucleotides: TGTGCTAGTGGTTTGAGGGACAGCAATGAAGCTTTCTTT. V is TRBV12-5 and J is TRBJ1-1; 7 bases align to TRBD1. J lost 7 bases, V lost 2 bases, and 4 bases had no gene match. The CDR3 length is 13 residues. Germline-derived CDR1 and CDR2 are LGHNT and FRNRAP.

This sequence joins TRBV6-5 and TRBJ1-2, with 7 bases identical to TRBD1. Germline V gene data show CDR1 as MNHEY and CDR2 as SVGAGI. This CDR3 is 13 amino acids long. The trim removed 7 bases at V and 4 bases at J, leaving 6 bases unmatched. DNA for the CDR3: TGTGCCAGCACCCTCGGGACAGTCTATGGCTACACCTTC. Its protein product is CASTLGTVYGYTF.

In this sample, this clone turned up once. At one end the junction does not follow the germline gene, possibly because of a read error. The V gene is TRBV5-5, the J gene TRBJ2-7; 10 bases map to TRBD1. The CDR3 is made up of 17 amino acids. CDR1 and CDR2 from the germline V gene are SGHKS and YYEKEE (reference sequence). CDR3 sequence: CVSSFSYRDRGIYEQYF. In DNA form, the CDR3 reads TGTGTCAGCAGCTTCTCTTACCGGGACAGGGGAATCTACGAGCAGTACTTC.

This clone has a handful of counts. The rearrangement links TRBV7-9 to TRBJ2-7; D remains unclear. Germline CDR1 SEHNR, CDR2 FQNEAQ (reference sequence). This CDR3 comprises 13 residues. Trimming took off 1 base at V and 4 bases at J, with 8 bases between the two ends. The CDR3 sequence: CASSLGAWYEQYF. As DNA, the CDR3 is TGTGCCAGCAGCTTAGGGGCGTGGTACGAGCAGTACTTC.

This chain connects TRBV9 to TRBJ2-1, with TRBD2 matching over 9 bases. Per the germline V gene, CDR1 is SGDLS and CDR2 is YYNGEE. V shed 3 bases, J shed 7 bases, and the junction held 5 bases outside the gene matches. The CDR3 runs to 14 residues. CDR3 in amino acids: CASSGGGAGNEQFF. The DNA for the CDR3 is TGTGCCAGCAGCGGCGGGGGGGCGGGGAATGAGCAGTTCTTC.

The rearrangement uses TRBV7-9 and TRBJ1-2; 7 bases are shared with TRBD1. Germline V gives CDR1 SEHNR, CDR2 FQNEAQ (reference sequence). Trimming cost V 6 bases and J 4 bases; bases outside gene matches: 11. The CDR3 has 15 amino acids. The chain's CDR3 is CASRKSSGGSYGYTF. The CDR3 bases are TGTGCCAGCAGAAAAAGCTCAGGGGGGTCCTATGGCTACACCTTC.

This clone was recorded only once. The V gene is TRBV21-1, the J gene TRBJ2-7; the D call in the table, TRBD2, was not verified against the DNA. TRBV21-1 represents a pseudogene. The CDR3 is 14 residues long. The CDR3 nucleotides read TGTGCCAGCAGCAACGGGGGAGAGAACTACGAGCAGTACTTC. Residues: CASSNGGENYEQYF.

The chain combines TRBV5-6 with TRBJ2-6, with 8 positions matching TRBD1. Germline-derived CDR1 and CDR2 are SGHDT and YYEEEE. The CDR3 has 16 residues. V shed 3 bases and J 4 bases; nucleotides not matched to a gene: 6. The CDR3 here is CASSSTGATGANVLTF. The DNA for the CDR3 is TGTGCCAGCAGCTCGACAGGGGCGACCGGGGCCAACGTCCTGACTTTC.

The chain's CDR3 is CASSLEERKAEETQYF. The CDR3 coding sequence is TGCGCCAGCAGCTTGGAGGAGAGAAAGGCGGAAGAGACCCAGTACTTC. This chain links TRBV5-1 with TRBJ2-5, with D unclear. The ends were cut back, 0 bases at V and 3 bases at J, with 15 bases in the middle. From germline, CDR1 is SGHRS and CDR2 YFSETQ. This CDR3 spans 16 amino acids. Complete variable domain (other parts from reference TRBV5-1 and TRBJ2-5): KAGVTQTPRYLIKTRGQQVTLSCSPISGHRSVSWYQQTPGQGLQFLFEYFSETQRNKGNFPGRFSGRQFSNSRSEMNVSTLELGDSALYLCASSLEERKAEETQYFGPGTRLLVL.